A selection of T cell receptor beta chains follows, all from one sample in a study of blood T cell repertoires in COVID-19. Using immunoSEQ multiplex PCR, the repertoire was profiled, and TCRdb retains in-frame clones only, with some absent. The table has 250,000 to 350,000 clones, around 81% seen once. The specimen was peripheral blood. The receptors were gathered from a woman aged 45 to 65 with active or convalescent COVID-19. The CDR3 runs from the conserved cysteine through the conserved F or W. The D gene is left open where the match is weak. Clone size is not always given. Where it is, it says once, few, many or a class for expanded clones.

V,D,J,size,DNA,CDR3
TRBV7-8,NA,TRBJ2-7,NA,TGTGCCAGCAGCCCTTTGACTAGGAGGATGTACGAGCAGTACTTC,CASSPLTRRMYEQYF
TRBV11-3,TRBD2,TRBJ2-7,NA,TGTGCCAGCAGCTTGGGCGGGAGCCTAGGGGAGCAGTACTTC,CASSLGGSLGEQYF
TRBV9,TRBD1,TRBJ1-1,NA,TGTGCCAGCAACAGGGGAGAAACTGAAGCTTTCTTT,CASNRGETEAFF
TRBV5-1,NA,TRBJ1-1,NA,TGCGCCAGCAGCTGGACAGTGAACACTGAAGCTTTCTTT,CASSWTVNTEAFF
TRBV2,NA,TRBJ2-2,once,TGTGCCAGCAGTGAAGAATCACCGGGGGTTAGCGGGGAGCTGTTTTTT,CASSEESPGVSGELFF
TRBV5-1,TRBD1,TRBJ1-1,NA,TGCGCCAGCAGCTCGGATCCGGGACAGGGTAACACTGAAGCTTTCTTT,CASSSDPGQGNTEAFF
TRBV7-9,TRBD1,TRBJ2-2,few,TGTGCCAGCAGCACGCGGACAGGGTTGGCCGGGGAGCTGTTTTTT,CASSTRTGLAGELFF
TRBV29-1,NA,TRBJ1-1,NA,TGCAGCGTTGTGTTCGGGATGAACACTGAAGCTTTCTTT,CSVVFGMNTEAFF
TRBV9,NA,TRBJ2-2,NA,TGTGCCAGCAGCGTGGGACTTCCAATGAACACCGGGGAGCTGTTTTTT,CASSVGLPMNTGELFF
TRBV20-1,NA,TRBJ2-7,few,TGCAGTGCTAGTGATGGTGGAGACGACGAGCAGTACTTC,CSASDGGDDEQYF
TRBV5-1,NA,TRBJ1-3,NA,TGCGCCAGCAGCGCCGGACAGGGAAACACCATATATTTT,CASSAGQGNTIYF
TRBV5-1,NA,TRBJ2-1,NA,TGCGCCAGCAGCTTGGCCGCCAGGGGAGGGAATGAGCAGTTCTTC,CASSLAARGGNEQFF
TRBV28,TRBD1,TRBJ1-6,NA,TGTGCCATCGAGGGACAGCGTAATTCACCCCTCCACTTT,CAIEGQRNSPLHF
TRBV7-3,TRBD2,TRBJ2-3,NA,TGTGCCAGCAGCTCGCTAGCGGATCGCACAGATACGCAGTATTTT,CASSSLADRTDTQYF
TRBV11-2,NA,TRBJ2-1,NA,TGTGCCAGCAGCTTAGCCCCTAGAGGGAGCTCCTACAATGAGCAGTTCTTC,CASSLAPRGSSYNEQFF
TRBV19,NA,TRBJ2-3,NA,TGTGCCAGTAGTGCTCGACGCGCGGCTAGCACAGATACGCAGTATTTT,CASSARRAASTDTQYF
TRBV24-1,NA,TRBJ2-7,NA,TGTGCCACCAGTGACCCCTCTACCTACGAGCAGTACTTC,CATSDPSTYEQYF
TRBV11-2,TRBD2,TRBJ2-5,NA,TGTGCCAGCAGCTTAGACGCACTAGCGCAGAACCAAGAGACCCAGTACTTC,CASSLDALAQNQETQYF
TRBV9,NA,TRBJ1-5,few,TGTGCCAGCAGTGGAGGGGCAGCTAGCAATCAGCCCCAGCATTTT,CASSGGAASNQPQHF
TRBV7-9,TRBD1,TRBJ2-5,NA,TGTGCCAGCAGCGGTATGGGACAGCTTCAAGAGACCCAGTACTTC,CASSGMGQLQETQYF
TRBV15,NA,TRBJ1-3,NA,TGTGCCACCAGCAGAAATTTTTGGGGACAAGGAAACACCATATATTTT,CATSRNFWGQGNTIYF
TRBV2,TRBD1,TRBJ2-5,NA,TGTGCCAGCAGCCTCAGGGGGCGCGAGACCCAGTACTTC,CASSLRGRETQYF